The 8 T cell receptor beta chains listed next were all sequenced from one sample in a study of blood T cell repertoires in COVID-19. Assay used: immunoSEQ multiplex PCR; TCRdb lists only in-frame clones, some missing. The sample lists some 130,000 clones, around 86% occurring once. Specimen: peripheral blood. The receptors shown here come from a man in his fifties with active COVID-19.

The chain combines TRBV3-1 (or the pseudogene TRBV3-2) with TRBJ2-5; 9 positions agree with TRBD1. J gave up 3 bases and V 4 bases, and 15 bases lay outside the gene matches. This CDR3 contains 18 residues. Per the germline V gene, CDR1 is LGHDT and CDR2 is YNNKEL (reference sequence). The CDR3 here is CASSLFPGQGFRKETQYF. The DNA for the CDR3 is TGTGCCAGCAGCCTGTTTCCGGGACAGGGATTCAGAAAAGAGACCCAGTACTTC.

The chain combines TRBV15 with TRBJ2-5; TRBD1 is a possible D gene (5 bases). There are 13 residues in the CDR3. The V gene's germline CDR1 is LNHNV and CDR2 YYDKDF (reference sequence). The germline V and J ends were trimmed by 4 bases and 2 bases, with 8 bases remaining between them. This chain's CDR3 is CATSMDKQETQYF. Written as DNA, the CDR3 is TGTGCCACCAGCATGGACAAACAAGAGACCCAGTACTTC.

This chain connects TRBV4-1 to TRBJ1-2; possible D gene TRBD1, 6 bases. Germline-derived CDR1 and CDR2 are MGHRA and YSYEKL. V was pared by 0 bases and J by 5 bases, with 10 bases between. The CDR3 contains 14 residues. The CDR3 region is CASSQDRGSYGYTF. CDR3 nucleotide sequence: TGCGCCAGCAGCCAAGACAGGGGATCTTATGGCTACACCTTC.

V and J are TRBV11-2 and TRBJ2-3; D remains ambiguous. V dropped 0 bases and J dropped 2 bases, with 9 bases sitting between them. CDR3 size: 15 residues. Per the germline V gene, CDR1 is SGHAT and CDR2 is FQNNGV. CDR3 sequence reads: CASSLDLIVTDTQYF. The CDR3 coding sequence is TGTGCCAGCAGCTTAGATCTAATCGTCACAGATACGCAGTATTTT.

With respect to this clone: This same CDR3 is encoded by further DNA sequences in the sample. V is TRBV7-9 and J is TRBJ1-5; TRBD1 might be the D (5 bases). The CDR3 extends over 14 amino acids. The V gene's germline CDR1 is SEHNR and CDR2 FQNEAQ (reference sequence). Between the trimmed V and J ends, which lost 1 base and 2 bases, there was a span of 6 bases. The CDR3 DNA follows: TGTGCCAGCAGCTTAGGGGGGGGCAATCAGCCCCAGCATTTT. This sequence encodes CASSLGGGNQPQHF. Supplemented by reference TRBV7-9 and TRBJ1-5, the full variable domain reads DTGVSQNPRHKITKRGQNVTFRCDPISEHNRLYWYRQTLGQGPEFLTYFQNEAQLEKSRLLSDRFSAERPKGSFSTLEIQRTEQGDSAMYLCASSLGGGNQPQHFGDGTRLSIL.

CDR3 region: CASSSDPGGYTF. DNA of the CDR3: TGTGCCAGCAGCTCCGACCCGGGTGGCTACACCTTC. V is TRBV7-2 and J is TRBJ1-2; D unresolved. There are 12 residues in the CDR3. Germline V lookup: CDR1 SGHTA, CDR2 FQGNSA. V was cut by 4 bases and J by 7 bases, with 10 bases left in between.

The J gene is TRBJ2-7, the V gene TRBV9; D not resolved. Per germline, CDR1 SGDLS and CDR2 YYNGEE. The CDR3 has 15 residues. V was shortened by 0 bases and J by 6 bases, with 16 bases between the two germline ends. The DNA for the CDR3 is TGTGCCAGCAGCGTAGGAGGAACTTCTTCGGGCGAGCAGTACTTC. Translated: CASSVGGTSSGEQYF.

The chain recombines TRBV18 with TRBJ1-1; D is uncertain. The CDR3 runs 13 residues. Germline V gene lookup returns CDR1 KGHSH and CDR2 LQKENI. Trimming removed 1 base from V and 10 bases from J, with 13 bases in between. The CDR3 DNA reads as TGTGCCAGCTCACCACGAGAGGAAATCGGAGCTTTCTTT. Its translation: CASSPREEIGAFF.